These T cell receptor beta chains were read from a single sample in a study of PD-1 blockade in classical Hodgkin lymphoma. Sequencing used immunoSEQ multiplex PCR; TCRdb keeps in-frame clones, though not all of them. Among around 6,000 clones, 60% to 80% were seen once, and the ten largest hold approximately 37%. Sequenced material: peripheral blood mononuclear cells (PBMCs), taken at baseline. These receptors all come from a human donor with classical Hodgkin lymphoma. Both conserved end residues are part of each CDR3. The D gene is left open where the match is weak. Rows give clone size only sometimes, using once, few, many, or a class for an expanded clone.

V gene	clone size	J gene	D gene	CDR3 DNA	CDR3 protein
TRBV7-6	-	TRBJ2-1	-	TGTGCCAGCAGCACCGGAAAGGGGCAGTTCTTC	CASSTGKGQFF
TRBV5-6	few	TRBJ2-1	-	TGTGCCAGCAGCTTGGATGCCGGAAATTCCTACAATGAGCAGTTCTTC	CASSLDAGNSYNEQFF
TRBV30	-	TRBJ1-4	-	TGTGCCTGGGAGGCTGGGGGGGAAGGTGAAAAACTGTTTTTT	CAWEAGGEGEKLFF
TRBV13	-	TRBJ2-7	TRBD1	TGTGCCAGCAGGCATCCCGACAGGGTCGAGCAGTACTTC	CASRHPDRVEQYF
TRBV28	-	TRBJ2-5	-	TGTGCCAGCAGTTCACAGGGAATTCCATACTTC	CASSSQGIPYF
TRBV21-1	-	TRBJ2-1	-	TGTGCCAGCAGTGGAACCGCGAACCCTAACAATGAGCAGTTCTTC	CASSGTANPNNEQFF
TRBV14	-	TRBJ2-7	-	TGTGCCAGCAGCCAAGAGTGGACCCGGTGGTACTTC	CASSQEWTRWYF
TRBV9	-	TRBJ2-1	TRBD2	TGTGCCAGCAGCGTACGAACCGGGACTAGGTTCAATGAGCAGTTCTTC	CASSVRTGTRFNEQFF
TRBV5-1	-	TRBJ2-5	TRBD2	TGCGCCAGCAGCCCGATAGCGGGACTAGAGACCCAGTACTTC	CASSPIAGLETQYF
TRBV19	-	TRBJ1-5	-	TGTGCCAGTAGTCTTGAGGGAGGGGGCAATCAGCCCCAGCATTTT	CASSLEGGGNQPQHF
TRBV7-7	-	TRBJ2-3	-	TGTGCTAGCAGCCAGCACCGGGCAGCTACGCAGTATTTT	CASSQHRAATQYF
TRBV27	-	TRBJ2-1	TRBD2	TGTGCCAGCAGTTTAGGGCGGGGGGAAGCATCCTACAATGAGCAGTTCTTC	CASSLGRGEASYNEQFF
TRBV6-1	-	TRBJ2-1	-	TGTGCCAGCAGCCAGAGCAATGAGCAGTTCTTC	CASSQSNEQFF
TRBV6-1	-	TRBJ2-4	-	TGTGCCAGCAGTGAAGTTGGTGGTGTGCAAAACATTCAGTACTTC	CASSEVGGVQNIQYF
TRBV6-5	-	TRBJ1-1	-	TGTGCCAGCAGTTCCCCAATAGGGGTCGGGGACACTGAAGCTTTCTTT	CASSSPIGVGDTEAFF
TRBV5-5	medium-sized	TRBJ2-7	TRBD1	TGTGCCAGCAGCTATGCCACCCCAAGGACAGGGTCCTACGAGCAGTACTTC	CASSYATPRTGSYEQYF
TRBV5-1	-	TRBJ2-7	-	TGCGCCAGCAGCTTGGGGCAGGGTATCTACGAGCAGTACTTC	CASSLGQGIYEQYF
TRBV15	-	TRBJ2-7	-	TGTGCCACCAGCAGCGACGGCTACGAGCAGTACTTC	CATSSDGYEQYF
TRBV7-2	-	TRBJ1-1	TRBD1	TGTGCCAGCAGCAGACAGGGGGCCTTGAACACTGAAGCTTTCTTT	CASSRQGALNTEAFF
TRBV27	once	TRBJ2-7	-	TGTGCCAGCTACGGGAGCTCCTACGAGCAGTACTTC	CASYGSSYEQYF
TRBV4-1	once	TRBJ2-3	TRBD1	TGCGCCAGCAGCCAGAGAACCGGGACAGGGGGCTCGGATACGCAGTATTTT	CASSQRTGTGGSDTQYF
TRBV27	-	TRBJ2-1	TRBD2	TGTGCCTCCTCGGGGGGTTGGAATGAGCAGTTCTTC	CASSGGWNEQFF
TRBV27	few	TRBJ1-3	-	TGTGCCAGCAGACAGTTCTCTGGAAACACCATATATTTT	CASRQFSGNTIYF
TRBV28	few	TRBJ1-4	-	TGTGCCGGGGGTTCAACTAATGAAAAACTGTTTTTT	CAGGSTNEKLFF
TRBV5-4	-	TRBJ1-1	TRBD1	TGTGCCAGCAGCCCCGGGACAGGGGTGGGGTTAGGGGAAGCTTTCTTT	CASSPGTGVGLGEAFF
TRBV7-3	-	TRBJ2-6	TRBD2	TGTGCCAGCAGCGAAAAACCCGGGACTAGCCTCTCTGGGGCCAACGTCCTGACTTTC	CASSEKPGTSLSGANVLTF
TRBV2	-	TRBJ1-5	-	TGTGCCAGCTGCTTGACAGGACATTATAGCAATCAGCCCCAGCATTTT	CASCLTGHYSNQPQHF
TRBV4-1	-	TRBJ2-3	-	TGCGCCAGCAGCCAAGAAGGGGGTTGGAGGACAGATACGCAGTATTTT	CASSQEGGWRTDTQYF
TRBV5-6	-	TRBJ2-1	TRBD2	TGTGCCAGCAGCTCGGGACTAGCGGGAGGCTATGAGCAGTTCTTC	CASSSGLAGGYEQFF
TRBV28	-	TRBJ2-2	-	TGTGCCAGCAGGCCCGGGACCGCTAACACCGGGGAGCTGTTTTTT	CASRPGTANTGELFF
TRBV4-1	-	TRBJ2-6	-	TGCGCCAGCAGCCAAGATTACGGGGCGGGTGGGGCCAACGTCCTGACTTTC	CASSQDYGAGGANVLTF
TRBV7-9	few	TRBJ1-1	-	TGTGCCAGCAGCTTTTCACACGTAGTGAACACTGAAGCTTTCTTT	CASSFSHVVNTEAFF
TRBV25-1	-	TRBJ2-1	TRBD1	TGTGCCAGCGGATGGGACAGGGGGTCCGACAATGAGCAGTTCTTC	CASGWDRGSDNEQFF
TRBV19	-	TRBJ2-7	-	TGTGCCAGTAATTCGTACGGATTCCACGAGCAGTACTTC	CASNSYGFHEQYF
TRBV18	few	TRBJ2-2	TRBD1	TGTGCCAGCTCACCCCTCGGGACAGGGGTTGCCGGGGAGCTGTTTTTT	CASSPLGTGVAGELFF
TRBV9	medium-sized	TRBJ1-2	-	TGTGCCAGCAGCGTAGGGGGGGACTATGGCTACACCTTC	CASSVGGDYGYTF
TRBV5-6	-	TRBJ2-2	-	TGTGCCAGCAGCGACCCGGGACACTACACCGGGGAGCTGTTTTTT	CASSDPGHYTGELFF
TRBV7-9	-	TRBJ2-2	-	TGTGCCAGCAGCTCATACACCGGGGAGCTGTTTTTT	CASSSYTGELFF
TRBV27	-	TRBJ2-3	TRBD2	TGTGCCAGCAGTCCAGCCGGGACTAGTATCACAGATACGCAGTATTTT	CASSPAGTSITDTQYF
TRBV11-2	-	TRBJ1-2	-	TGTGCCAGCAGCTTAGGGGCGCCACAGGGTAATGGCTACACCTTC	CASSLGAPQGNGYTF
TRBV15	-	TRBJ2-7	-	TGTGCCACCAGCAGAGAGGGGGCCTACGAGCAGTACTTC	CATSREGAYEQYF
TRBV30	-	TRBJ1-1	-	TGTGCCTGGGCTCCTCCCTTTATGAACACTGAAGCTTTCTTT	CAWAPPFMNTEAFF
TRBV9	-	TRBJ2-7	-	TGTGCCAGCAGCGTAGCGGTGGGAGTGGTAACCGAGCAGTACTTC	CASSVAVGVVTEQYF
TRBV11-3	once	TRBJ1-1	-	TGTGCCAGCAGTTTAGTACCCCAAGGTGAAGCTTTCTTT	CASSLVPQGEAFF
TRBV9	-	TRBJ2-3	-	TGTGCCAGCAGCGTAGGTATAACAGGGACTAGCACAGATACGCAGTATTTT	CASSVGITGTSTDTQYF
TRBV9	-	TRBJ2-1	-	TGTGCCAGCAGCGTAGGTAGGTACCCTCACAATGAGCAGTTCTTC	CASSVGRYPHNEQFF
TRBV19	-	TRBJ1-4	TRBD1	TGTGCCAGTACACCGGAATCAGAGTGGGCAGGGGGCGTCACTAATGAAAAACTGTTTTTT	CASTPESEWAGGVTNEKLFF
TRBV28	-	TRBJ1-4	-	TGTGCCAGCAGCTACCATGACGGTGCAACTAATGAAAAACTGTTTTTT	CASSYHDGATNEKLFF
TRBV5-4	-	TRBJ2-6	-	TGTGCCAGCAGCTTGGGGGGCAGGACTGCTGCCAACGTCCTGACTTTC	CASSLGGRTAANVLTF
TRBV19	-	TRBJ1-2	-	TGTGCCAGTGCCTATAGAGGCGGCTATGGCTACACCTTC	CASAYRGGYGYTF
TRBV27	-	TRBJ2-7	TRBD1	TGTGCCAGCAAAAGGGGGTGGGACAGGGCCACCTACGAGCAGTACTTC	CASKRGWDRATYEQYF
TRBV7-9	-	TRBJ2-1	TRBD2	TGTGCCAGCAGCCGACTTCTAGCGGGAGTCGGGAATGAGCAGTTCTTC	CASSRLLAGVGNEQFF
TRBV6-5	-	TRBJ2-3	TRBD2	TGTGCCAGCAGTTACTCCGGGGGGAGCACAGATACGCAGTATTTT	CASSYSGGSTDTQYF